This paragraph covers one T cell receptor beta chain sequence. The antigen it recognizes is unknown. The record has no base qualities; no much larger clone is one base away. The time point label, as the study defines it: baseline before first vaccination. Samples from vaccinated people were obtained from the UK trials COV001 and COV002, which included a single-blind randomized controlled phase 2/3 trial of AZD1222 (ChAdOx1 nCoV-19) in healthy adults. For TCRbeta chain sequencing, PBMC samples from trial participants were taken at day 0 and at day 28 after the second dose. Sequences SNHLY (CDR1) and FYNNEI (CDR2) are obtained from the germline V gene. Including cysteine and phenylalanine, the CDR3 has 12 amino acids. CDR3 DNA is the only sequence kept; it has 36 bases, read in frame from the first base. V was cut back by 4 bases and J by 8 bases, leaving a gap of 9 bases between them. This sample is part of a study of T cell responses to AZD1222 COVID-19 vaccine (dated by TCRdb to about 2021). About the study as a whole: AZD1222 recipients with second doses at about 4 weeks or about 12 weeks were pooled, because spike-specific TCR depth and breadth did not differ between schedules. Trial participants were enrolled into age subgroups of 18-55, 56-69 and 70-plus years, which contained about 150, 28 and 57 TCR-sequenced participants, respectively. A total of 233 trial participants underwent TCR sequencing, of whom roughly 210 received two doses of AZD1222 and around 25 received two doses of the MenACWY control vaccine.

The CDR3 regions of human TCRbeta chains were analyzed by immunosequencing. As for the original processing: TCRs in the repertoires were matched against a reference library of SARS-CoV-2-specific TCRs that had been generated with the MIRA antigen-specificity platform. Breadth was defined as the fraction of unique TCRs that were SARS-CoV-2-associated, and depth was defined as the fraction of total T cells that were SARS-CoV-2-associated. Using the MIRA data, each spike-specific TCR was mapped to the spike region that the TCR reacts to and placed in a CD4 or CD8 class. Log10-transformed breadth and depth values were compared by one-way ANOVA with Sidak's multiple comparisons tests. Sourced from immuneACCESS, this table was stored by TCRdb with only in-frame sequences that have V and J called. A share of the clones is absent; for the studies checked, an unresolved V gene accounts for under half, and the remainder has no known explanation. The V and J calls and the clone size are those of that table, but D and trimming were determined from the DNA. The sample contains approximately 200,000 clones, 94% of them found a single time. The ten biggest clones cover over 7.5% of the sample.

Broader findings and caveats from the paper: Reportedly, almost half of the unique spike-specific TCRs recognized epitopes lying outside the regions that are mutated in the B.1.351 and B.1.1.7 variants. In the small 56-69-year group, the increase in depth fell short of significance, most likely because of low power. No day 14 peak-response samples were available, so repertoires were characterized only after the peak T cell response. Participants were mostly white British, with more females than males. The authors suggested clonal diversity may have been underestimated. Spike-specific TCR breadth and depth rose significantly after two AZD1222 doses compared with day 0 and with MenACWY recipients. Vaccine-associated CD4 TCRs spanned the whole spike protein, with dominant responses in regions 160-218 and 743-854. Conclusions about previously exposed vaccinees are limited because only five or six AZD1222 recipients were SARS-CoV-2 seropositive at baseline.

The V and J genes are TRBV2 and TRBJ2-4, with TRBD2 as a weak D call on 7 bases. Sequenced material: peripheral blood, taken on day 0 of AZD1222 vaccination. The clonotype originates from an adult in good health. The CDR3 reads CASSGGGDIQYF. The DNA is TGTGCCAGCAGTGGAGGGGGGGACATTCAGTACTTC.